The entry below describes one TCR beta chain. The data derive from a study of blood T cell repertoires in COVID-19. On the study more broadly: Samples representing acute and convalescent COVID-19 were sourced from the United States, Italy and Spain.

Generated by immunoSEQ multiplex PCR, the TCRdb table keeps only in-frame clones and is missing some. The sample records 200,000 to 250,000 clones, 80% to 90% being singletons. This clonotype was obtained from a man aged 30 to 45 who had recovered from COVID-19. The sample comprised PBMCs or T cells enriched from blood (not recorded which).

Here the CDR3 reads CASSLQGFWRDYEQYF. The CDR3 DNA sequence: TGTGCCAGCAGCTTACAGGGTTTCTGGCGGGACTACGAGCAGTACTTC. The rearrangement joins TRBV28 to TRBJ2-7; D tentatively fits TRBD1 or TRBD2 (6 bases each). The V gene's germline CDR1 is MDHEN and CDR2 SYDVKM. This CDR3 has 16 residues. The V end was cut by 6 bases, the J end by 3 bases, with 21 bases between.